These 8 T cell receptor beta chains originate from one sample sequenced in a study of T cells after yellow fever vaccination. TCRdb reanalysed the 5' RACE reads using MiXCR and keeps one entry per CDR3 protein. The sample consists of 68,000 or so distinct CDR3 sequences, 6.5% to 9% of them appearing once. This specimen was CD8+ T cells sorted from PBMCs, taken 15 days after the yellow fever booster vaccination. The receptors derive from a young man who received the YFV17D yellow fever vaccine.

Turning to this clonotype: A much more abundant neighbour one base away suggests this may be a read error. V gene TRBV20-1 combines with J gene TRBJ2-1, with TRBD1 matching 8 bases. The ends lost 3 bases at V and 8 bases at J; junction bases unmatched: 12. The CDR3 runs to 15 residues. Germline loops: CDR1 DFQATT, CDR2 SNEGSKA (reference sequence). The CDR3 spells CSASAPRGPLDEQFF. Written as DNA, the CDR3 is TGCAGTGCTAGCGCACCCAGGGGGCCCTTAGATGAGCAGTTCTTC.

In this sample, this clonotype turned up many times. The chain carries TRBV6-2 or TRBV6-3 and TRBJ1-6; TRBD1 matches at 8 bases. Trimming took 1 base from V and 8 from J; bases not matched to a gene: 7. Germline CDR1 MNHEY, CDR2 SVGEGT. The CDR3 runs 16 residues. Written as DNA, the CDR3 is TGTGCCAGCAGTTACTACCGGACAGGGAGCTATTCACCCCTCCACTTT. It translates to CASSYYRTGSYSPLHF.

This clonotype was observed many times. J is TRBJ2-7 and V is TRBV20-1, with D unresolved. Trimming removed 7 bases at V and 6 bases at J, with 13 bases between. The CDR3 is 11 residues long. In germline, CDR1 is DFQATT, CDR2 SNEGSKA (reference sequence). CDR3 residues: CSVREIGEQYF. CDR3 bases: TGCAGTGTAAGGGAAATCGGCGAGCAGTACTTC.

Ten or more counts support this clonotype. The V and J genes are TRBV18 and TRBJ1-1, with no clear D. Trimming left V 3 bases short and J 7 bases short, with 18 bases between. Looked up from germline, CDR1 is KGHSH and CDR2 is LQKENI. The CDR3 has 15 residues. The CDR3 sequence is CASSPFYGQEDEAFF. The CDR3 DNA reads TGTGCCAGCTCACCGTTCTATGGGCAGGAAGATGAAGCTTTCTTT.

This clonotype has at least ten counts. CDR3 DNA sequence: TGTGCCATCACGGGGTCCCGGTCCTACAATGAGCAGTTCTTC. Its translation is CAITGSRSYNEQFF. The chain links TRBV10-3 to TRBJ2-1, with a possible D match to TRBD2 (5 bases). The CDR3 is 14 residues long. V lost 7 bases, J lost 1 base, and 11 bases lay in between. The germline V gene encodes CDR1 ENHRY and CDR2 SYGVKD.

This rearrangement joins TRBV5-4 to TRBJ2-1, with 9 nucleotides matching TRBD2. Trimming took 3 bases from V and 5 from J; bases not matched to a gene: 6. The CDR3 is 15 residues long. Germline V gene data show CDR1 as SGHNT and CDR2 as YYREEE (reference sequence). The CDR3 DNA is TGTGCCAGCAGCTCGACCGGGACTAGCAACAATGAGCAGTTCTTC. Translation gives CASSSTGTSNNEQFF.

This clonotype was recorded many times. This CDR3 reads CASSQDLAGSSYEQYF. The CDR3 nucleotides read TGCGCCAGCAGCCAAGATCTAGCGGGAAGCTCCTACGAGCAGTACTTC. The rearrangement uses TRBV4-3 and TRBJ2-7, with 9 bases lining up with TRBD2. Germline CDR1 and CDR2: LGHNA and YSLEER. The V segment lost 0 bases and the J segment 0 bases; nucleotides outside the gene matches: 3. The CDR3 contains 16 residues.

This clonotype was counted at least ten times. The chain uses TRBV6-5 and TRBJ2-7, with 8 bases fitting TRBD1. After removal of 1 base from V and 5 bases from J, the junction contained 10 bases not matched to a gene. This CDR3 contains 16 residues. CDR1 is MNHEY, CDR2 SVGAGI, per germline. The CDR3 nucleotides are TGTGCCAGCAGTTACTTACCAGGGGGCGCGTCCCACGAGCAGTACTTC. This codes for CASSYLPGGASHEQYF.